The clone carrying this T cell receptor (beta chain) was observed a handful of times. Every donor provided ten milliliters of peripheral blood. The data originate from a study of blood T cells in healthy people across ages. Germline V gives CDR1 MNHEY, CDR2 SVGEGT. This CDR3 is built from 15 residues. Trimming removed 2 bases at V and 7 bases at J, with 16 bases between. Alongside a J-beta primer mix, a sample-barcoded 5' primer served in a second PCR lasting roughly 6 to 11 cycles. TCRdb re-called the 5' RACE reads through MiXCR, storing one row per CDR3 protein. This repertoire shows 1.5 million to 1.9 million distinct CDR3 sequences, approximately 42% found once; its top ten account for just over 4%.

The chain carries TRBV6-2 or TRBV6-3 and TRBJ2-3; TRBD2 might be the D (5 bases). The sample was blood. This receptor was taken from a woman younger than 30 in good health. CDR3 coding DNA: TGTGCCAGCAGTTACAGCGGTGCAGACTTGAATACGCAGTATTTT. This gives the protein CASSYSGADLNTQYF.